This T cell receptor (beta chain) was recorded in a study of PD-1 blockade in classical Hodgkin lymphoma. Each patient relapsed following autologous stem cell transplantation, and prior brentuximab vedotin exposure differed. A remark on this clone: Its antigen is still unknown.

Findings and caveats of the study: Prior therapy or disease activity may underlie the repertoire differences, whose causes remain undefined. Individuals initiating nivolumab under 1 year after ASCT were excluded. It was reported that newly diagnosed patients had less baseline TCR diversity than healthy donors.

Trimming removed 2 bases from V and 8 bases from J, with 13 bases in between. The CDR3 contains 14 residues. CDR1 and CDR2 (germline): MGHRA, YSYEKL. TCRdb keeps only in-frame clones here, not all; method: immunoSEQ multiplex PCR. This table holds roughly 100,000 clones, around 88% found once. V usage is TRBV4-1 and J usage is TRBJ2-1; tentative D call: TRBD1 (6 bases). The receptor was isolated from a human donor with classical Hodgkin lymphoma. The sample was peripheral blood mononuclear cells (PBMCs), taken before the second cycle of nivolumab. CDR3 region: CASSQSIEGDEQFF. CDR3 in DNA: TGCGCCAGCAGCCAATCGATCGAGGGGGATGAGCAGTTCTTC.